The 20 T cell receptor beta chains reported below all come from one sample, sequenced in a study of STAT3 mutations in large granular lymphocyte leukemia. Findings and limits, study-wide: Every T-cell large granular lymphocyte leukemia patient had at least one immunodominant TCR beta clonotype.

No cognate antigen is known for these TCRs. Sequencing used immunoSEQ multiplex PCR; TCRdb keeps in-frame clones, though not all of them. The sample contains over 10,000 clones, about three quarters of which appear only once. Source material: peripheral blood mononuclear cells. All receptors come from a man aged 60 to 75 with T-cell large granular lymphocyte leukemia. Some clones in this sample may be carry-over from other donors' samples.

The genes are TRBV2 and TRBJ2-2, with D maybe TRBD1 (5 bases). The CDR3 is made up of 13 amino acids. Trimming removed 6 bases at V and 7 bases at J, with 12 bases between. In germline, CDR1 is SNHLY, CDR2 FYNNEI. CDR3 residues: CASSTDRNGELFF. CDR3 bases: TGTGCCAGCAGCACCGACAGAAACGGGGAGCTGTTTTTT. Variable domain in full (rest from reference TRBV2 and TRBJ2-2): EPEVTQTPSHQVTQMGQEVILRCVPISNHLYFYWYRQILGQKVEFLVSFYNNEISEKSEIFDDQFSVERPDGSNFTLKIRSTKLEDSAMYFCASSTDRNGELFFGEGSRLTVL.

V gene TRBV7-9 combines with J gene TRBJ2-6; D may match TRBD1 or TRBD2 (5 bases each). Germline V gives CDR1 SEHNR, CDR2 FQNEAQ (reference sequence). Trimming shortened V by 5 bases and J by 0 bases, and 14 bases separated the two germline ends. CDR3 length equals 17 residues. The chain's CDR3 is CASSPGTFSSGANVLTF. Here the CDR3 DNA reads TGTGCCAGCAGCCCCGGGACGTTCAGCTCTGGGGCCAACGTCCTGACTTTC.

The CDR3 sequence is CASSPRTGGGRGQFF. Here the CDR3 DNA reads TGTGCCAGCTCACCAAGGACAGGGGGCGGAAGGGGGCAGTTCTTC. The chain carries TRBV18 and TRBJ2-1, with TRBD1 matching over 11 bases. The CDR3 is 15 residues long. The germline V gene encodes CDR1 KGHSH and CDR2 LQKENI. The J segment lost 12 bases and the V segment lost 2 bases, leaving 9 bases of the junction unmatched.

V usage is TRBV7-6 and J usage is TRBJ2-5; maybe TRBD1 (6 bases). CDR1 is SGHVS and CDR2 is FNYEAQ in the germline V gene. The ends were cut back, 4 bases at V and 0 bases at J, with 12 bases in the middle. The length of the CDR3 is 15 residues. CDR3 nucleotides: TGTGCCAGCAGCTCGAATGGACAGTACCAAGAGACCCAGTACTTC. As protein: CASSSNGQYQETQYF. The whole variable domain, filled in from reference TRBV7-6 and TRBJ2-5, reads GAGVSQSPRYKVTKRGQDVALRCDPISGHVSLYWYRQALGQGPEFLTYFNYEAQQDKSGLPNDRFSAERPEGSISTLTIQRTEQRDSAMYRCASSSNGQYQETQYFGPGTRLLVL.

The chain is built from TRBV29-1 and TRBJ1-2; no definite D call. This CDR3 contains 12 residues. Trimming cost V 4 bases and J 8 bases, with 14 bases left between them. Germline V CDR1 and CDR2: SQVTM, ANQGSEA. In nucleotides, the CDR3 is TGCAGCGTTGTTTCTACGTATGACGGCTACACCTTC. It yields the protein CSVVSTYDGYTF.

The genes are TRBV11-2 and TRBJ1-2, with D possibly being TRBD1 (6 bases). V lost 5 bases and J lost 8, with 21 bases in between. Germline loops: CDR1 SGHAT, CDR2 FQNNGV. This CDR3 region has 15 residues. CDR3 sequence (DNA): TGTGCCAGCAGCCCTAACCCCGGGAGGGGGGTAGGCTACACCTTC. This sequence encodes CASSPNPGRGVGYTF.

This chain joins TRBV6-5 and TRBJ1-4, with 10 bases identical to TRBD1. The CDR3 length is 14 residues. Germline V gene data show CDR1 as MNHEY and CDR2 as SVGAGI. Losses at the gene ends were 4 bases for V and 11 bases for J; bases not matched to a gene: 7. CDR3 region: CASSLDRGSEKLFF. CDR3 coding DNA: TGTGCCAGCAGTTTGGACAGGGGGAGTGAGAAACTGTTTTTT.

DNA for the CDR3: TGTGCCAGCAGCTTAGCGGGACAGGGTAGTGAAGCTTTCTTT. Residues: CASSLAGQGSEAFF. The chain joins TRBV11-2 to TRBJ1-1, with 9 nucleotides matching TRBD1. The V segment lost 1 base and the J segment 7 bases; nucleotides outside the gene matches: 4. The CDR3 sequence is 14 residues long. Germline-derived CDR1 and CDR2 are SGHAT and FQNNGV.

This rearrangement joins TRBV5-6 to TRBJ2-1, with a tentative D call TRBD2 (6 bases). In germline, CDR1 is SGHDT, CDR2 YYEEEE. Trimming removed 1 base at V and 0 bases at J, with 14 bases between. This CDR3 has 17 residues. The CDR3 region is CASSLLSAGLSYNEQFF. CDR3 nucleotide sequence: TGTGCCAGCAGCTTGCTAAGCGCGGGGCTCTCCTACAATGAGCAGTTCTTC.

The chain links TRBV7-9 to TRBJ1-5, with D possibly TRBD1 on 5 matching bases. Germline CDR1 is SEHNR and CDR2 is FQNEAQ (reference sequence). The CDR3 has 14 amino acids. The V gene lost 1 base and the J gene lost 1 base, with 5 bases spanning the gap. The CDR3 DNA sequence: TGTGCCAGCAGCTTAGACAGGAGCAATCAGCCCCAGCATTTT. It is translated as CASSLDRSNQPQHF. Full variable domain (remainder filled in from reference TRBV7-9 and TRBJ1-5): DTGVSQNPRHKITKRGQNVTFRCDPISEHNRLYWYRQTLGQGPEFLTYFQNEAQLEKSRLLSDRFSAERPKGSFSTLEIQRTEQGDSAMYLCASSLDRSNQPQHFGDGTRLSIL.

The rearrangement links TRBV25-1 to TRBJ2-5, with 7 bases that match TRBD2. Trimming cost V 3 bases and J 2 bases; bases outside gene matches: 9. This CDR3 spans 16 amino acids. The germline V gene has CDR1 MGHDK and CDR2 SYGVNS. For the CDR3, the DNA is TGTGCCAGCAGTGAGGGGAGCGGGATCCTTCAAGAGACCCAGTACTTC. Translation gives CASSEGSGILQETQYF. The full variable domain, its missing parts supplied by reference TRBV25-1 and TRBJ2-5, is EADIYQTPRYLVIGTGKKITLECSQTMGHDKMYWYQQDPGMELHLIHYSYGVNSTEKGDLSSESTVSRIRTEHFPLTLESARPSHTSQYLCASSEGSGILQETQYFGPGTRLLVL.

The V gene is TRBV18, the J gene TRBJ1-2; the D gene is possibly TRBD1 (6 bases). Per the germline V gene, CDR1 is KGHSH and CDR2 is LQKENI. The CDR3 runs to 17 residues. Trimming removed 0 bases at V and 2 bases at J, with 16 bases between. DNA for the CDR3: TGTGCCAGCTCACCACCGGAAGCAGGGGCGCGAAACTATGGCTACACCTTC. Protein sequence: CASSPPEAGARNYGYTF.

This chain joins TRBV4-3 and TRBJ2-6, with D possibly matching TRBD1 (5 bases). CDR1 and CDR2 (germline): LGHNA, YSLEER. The CDR3 extends over 19 amino acids. V was trimmed by 0 bases and J by 1 base, leaving 16 bases between them. The CDR3 loop reads CASSQERIGRASGANVLTF. CDR3 coding DNA: TGCGCCAGCAGCCAAGAAAGGATAGGCAGGGCTTCTGGGGCCAACGTCCTGACTTTC.

The J gene is TRBJ1-2, the V gene TRBV28, with 7 positions matching TRBD1. Germline V gene sequence: CDR1 MDHEN, CDR2 SYDVKM. The CDR3 sequence is 14 residues long. V lost 5 bases, J lost 5 bases, and 8 bases stayed unmatched. Written as DNA, the CDR3 is TGTGCCAGCAGTCTTCCCGGGACAGCTTATGGCTACACCTTC. The encoded protein is CASSLPGTAYGYTF.

In its sample, this clone ranks as medium-sized. V usage is TRBV7-9 and J usage is TRBJ1-1; D not certain. Germline CDR1 and CDR2: SEHNR and FQNEAQ (reference sequence). The CDR3 is 12 amino acids. Deletions cut 1 base from V and 4 bases from J, with 4 bases between. Here the CDR3 DNA reads TGTGCCAGCAGCTTAGGAGTCACTGAAGCTTTCTTT. It yields the protein CASSLGVTEAFF.

The gene calls are TRBV27 and TRBJ2-7; TRBD1 matches at 7 bases. V trimming: 8 bases; J trimming: 2 bases; junction bases outside the gene matches: 9. Germline V gene data show CDR1 as MNHEY and CDR2 as SMNVEV (reference sequence). The CDR3 runs to 14 residues. CDR3 bases: TGTGCCAGCGGGGACAGCTACACTACCTACGAGCAGTACTTC. Protein sequence: CASGDSYTTYEQYF.

The chain links TRBV13 to TRBJ2-7; D call uncertain. Trimming left V 0 bases short and J 6 bases short, with 18 bases between. The germline V gene has CDR1 PRHDT and CDR2 FYEKMQ (reference sequence). This CDR3 contains 16 residues. In DNA, the CDR3 is TGTGCCAGCAGCTTAGGCCTTGGGTTACCGGCTAGCGAGCAGTACTTC. Encoded protein: CASSLGLGLPASEQYF.

The chain combines TRBV6-6 with TRBJ2-3; D possibly uses TRBD1 or TRBD2 (5 bases each). V was trimmed by 6 bases and J by 1 base, leaving 11 bases between them. Germline V gene data show CDR1 as MNHNY and CDR2 as SVGAGI (reference sequence). The CDR3 is 14 residues long. The CDR3 DNA is TGTGCCAGCAGAGACGGGGCGCGCACAGATACGCAGTATTTT. It is translated as CASRDGARTDTQYF.

This chain uses TRBV6-6 with TRBJ1-1, with no clear D. This CDR3 is 13 amino acids long. Trimming removed 4 bases at V and 4 bases at J, with 10 bases between. CDR1 is MNHNY, CDR2 SVGAGI, per germline (reference sequence). CDR3 DNA sequence: TGTGCCAGCAGTTCAAATACAGCCACTGAAGCTTTCTTT. Translating gives CASSSNTATEAFF.

The CDR3 DNA reads as TGTGCCAGTAGTATTAACAGGTTGAACACTGAAGCTTTCTTT. Encoded protein: CASSINRLNTEAFF. The V and J genes are TRBV19 and TRBJ1-1; tentatively, D is TRBD1 (5 bases). The CDR3 sequence is 14 residues long. Between the trimmed V and J ends, which lost 3 bases and 0 bases, there was a span of 8 bases. CDR1 and CDR2 (germline): LNHDA, SQIVND (reference sequence).